This T cell receptor (beta chain) originates from a study of CD8 T cells in ankylosing spondylitis. General study findings and limits: Seemingly distinctive of ankylosing spondylitis blood was a TCR beta motif formed by eight highly homologous variants. Matched synovial fluid from ankylosing spondylitis patients was reported to be enriched for disease-linked clones.

This clonotype was detected a few times. The antigen is not known. Scientists made TCR beta libraries using quantitative 5'-RACE with molecular barcodes. TCRdb used MiXCR to reprocess the 5' RACE reads, holding one entry per CDR3 protein. The sample yields hundreds of thousands of distinct CDR3 sequences, roughly 10% seen once. Looked up from germline, CDR1 is GTSNPN and CDR2 is SVGIG (reference sequence). With 0 bases removed from V and 6 bases from J, the gap between germline ends came to 15 bases. This CDR3 comprises 15 residues. This clonotype was obtained from a male donor with ankylosing spondylitis. Sequenced input: blood, either unsorted or a sorted T cell fraction (not recorded which). This rearrangement joins TRBV30 to TRBJ1-5; possible D gene TRBD1, 5 bases. For the CDR3, the DNA is TGTGCCTGGAGTGTACCGGGTCAGGGCGGTCAGCCCCAGCATTTT. Its protein is CAWSVPGQGGQPQHF.